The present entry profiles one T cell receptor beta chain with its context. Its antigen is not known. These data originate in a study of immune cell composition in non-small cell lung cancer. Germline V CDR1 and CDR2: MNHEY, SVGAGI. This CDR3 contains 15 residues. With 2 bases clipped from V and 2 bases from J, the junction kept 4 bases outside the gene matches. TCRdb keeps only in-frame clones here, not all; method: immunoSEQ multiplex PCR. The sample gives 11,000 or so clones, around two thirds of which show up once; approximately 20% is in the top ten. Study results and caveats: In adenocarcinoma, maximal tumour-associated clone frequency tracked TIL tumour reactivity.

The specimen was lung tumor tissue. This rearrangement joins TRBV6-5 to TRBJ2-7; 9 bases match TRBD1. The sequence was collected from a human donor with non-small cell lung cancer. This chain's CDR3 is CASSYLQGAAYEQYF. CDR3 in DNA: TGTGCCAGCAGTTACCTACAGGGGGCTGCCTACGAGCAGTACTTC.